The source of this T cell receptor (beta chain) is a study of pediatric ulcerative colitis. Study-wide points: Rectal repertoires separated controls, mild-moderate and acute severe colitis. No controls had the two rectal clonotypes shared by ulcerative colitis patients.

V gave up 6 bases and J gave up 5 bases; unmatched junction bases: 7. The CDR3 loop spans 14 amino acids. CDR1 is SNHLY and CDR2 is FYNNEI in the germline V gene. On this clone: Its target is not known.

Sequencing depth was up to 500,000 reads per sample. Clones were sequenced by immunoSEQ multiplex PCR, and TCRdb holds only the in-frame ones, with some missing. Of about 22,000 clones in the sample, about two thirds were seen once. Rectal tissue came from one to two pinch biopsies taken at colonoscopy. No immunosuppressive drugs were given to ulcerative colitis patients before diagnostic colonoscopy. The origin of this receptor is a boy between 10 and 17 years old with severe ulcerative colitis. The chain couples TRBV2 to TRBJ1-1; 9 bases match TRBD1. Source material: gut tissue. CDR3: CASSTQGAWTEAFF. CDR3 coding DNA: TGTGCCAGCAGCACACAGGGGGCTTGGACTGAAGCTTTCTTT.